This T cell receptor beta chain was documented in a study of neoadjuvant nivolumab and ipilimumab in lung cancer. The wider study: Patients got nivolumab 3 mg/kg on days 1, 15 and 29; combination added ipilimumab 1 mg/kg day 1. Study-wide results and caveats: From pretherapy to surgery, tumor richness and clonality rose with dual therapy.

Remarks on this clone: The antigen remains unidentified.

Assay used: immunoSEQ multiplex PCR; TCRdb lists only in-frame clones, some missing. The repertoire has 25,000 to 30,000 clones, about 80% of them found once; the top ten carry about 20%. The ends were cut back, 6 bases at V and 4 bases at J, with 11 bases in the middle. Germline V gene lookup returns CDR1 SGHNT and CDR2 YENEEA. This CDR3 contains 13 residues. The receptor was derived from an adult with non-small cell lung cancer. The source was tumor tissue, collected after neoadjuvant nivolumab, alone or with ipilimumab, at or shortly before surgery. The chain links TRBV11-3 to TRBJ2-3; D perhaps matches TRBD1 (6 bases). CDR3 protein: CASSRGGPDTQYF. As DNA, the CDR3 is TGTGCCAGCAGTCGAGGGGGACCAGATACGCAGTATTTT.